This T cell receptor beta chain was found in a study of CD8+ T cells in alopecia areata. Study-wide findings and caveats: Scalp repertoires also include resident alphabeta T cells from normal skin. Affected lesional scalp, above all in alopecia totalis/universalis, was more clonal than normal scalp.

Details on this clone: As yet, its antigen is unknown.

Extraction and reverse transcription of RNA yielded cDNA as the sequencing template. This table comes from immunoSEQ multiplex PCR, and its TCRdb copy is limited to in-frame clones, with some not included. Among approximately 100,000 clones listed, roughly 50% were seen once. Sample: CD4+ T cells sorted from blood. The sequence came from a human donor in good health.

The CDR3 DNA sequence: TGTGCCAGCAGTAGGACTAGACAAGAGACCCAGTACTTC. This encodes CASSRTRQETQYF. This chain joins TRBV27 and TRBJ2-5, with 7 bases fitting TRBD2. The CDR3 consists of 13 residues. The V gene's germline CDR1 is MNHEY and CDR2 SMNVEV (reference sequence). V lost 5 bases to trimming and J lost 2 bases; unmatched junction nucleotides: 2.